The 31 T cell receptor beta chains reported below all come from one sample, sequenced in a study of blood T cell repertoires in COVID-19. TCRdb keeps only in-frame clones here, not all; method: immunoSEQ multiplex PCR. Among more than 85,000 clones listed, 75% to 85% were seen once. The source material was peripheral blood. These receptors were collected from a woman of 80 years or more with active or convalescent COVID-19.

In this sample, this clone turned up a few times. V usage is TRBV9 and J usage is TRBJ1-5; possible D gene TRBD1, 5 bases. In germline, CDR1 is SGDLS, CDR2 YYNGEE. The V end lost 1 base, the J end lost 9 bases, and 14 bases lay between the germline ends. This CDR3 has 14 residues. CDR3 bases: TGTGCCAGCAGCGTAAGTTCAGGGTTATGGCCCCAGCATTTT. It yields the protein CASSVSSGLWPQHF.

V gene TRBV7-2 combines with J gene TRBJ1-5; 7 bases line up with TRBD1. The trim removed 0 bases at V and 8 bases at J, leaving 7 bases unmatched. Germline V gives CDR1 SGHTA, CDR2 FQGNSA. The CDR3 contains 15 residues. The DNA for the CDR3 is TGTGCCAGCAGCTTAGCGGGTAGGGGGCAGGAGCCCCAGCATTTT. Encoded protein: CASSLAGRGQEPQHF.

This chain joins TRBV10-2 and TRBJ1-1; TRBD1 agrees at 11 bases. The V gene end was trimmed by 5 bases and the J gene end by 1 base; junction bases not matched to a gene: 3. CDR1 WSHSY and CDR2 SAAADI come from the germline V gene. The CDR3 has 15 residues. The DNA of the CDR3 is TGCGCCAGCAGTCCGGGGACAGGGGGGAACACTGAAGCTTTCTTT. Protein product: CASSPGTGGNTEAFF.

This chain connects TRBV7-2 to TRBJ1-5, with 7 bases fitting TRBD1. The germline CDR1 and CDR2 sequences are SGHTA and FQGNSA. Trimming at V came to 4 bases and at J to 3 bases, leaving 6 bases not matched to a gene. CDR3 length: 15 residues. The CDR3: CASSSVGTANQPQHF. CDR3 nucleotides: TGTGCCAGCAGCTCAGTAGGGACAGCCAATCAGCCCCAGCATTTT.

The chain combines TRBV28 with TRBJ2-1; D is uncertain. The CDR3 length is 15 residues. Trimming left V 3 bases short and J 8 bases short, with 17 bases between. Germline V lookup: CDR1 MDHEN, CDR2 SYDVKM. CDR3 in amino acids: CASSLEPTRMHEQFF. The CDR3 DNA follows: TGTGCCAGCAGTTTGGAGCCCACGCGGATGCATGAGCAGTTCTTC. The variable domain in full, with the rest retrieved from reference TRBV28 and TRBJ2-1, is DVKVTQSSRYLVKRTGEKVFLECVQDMDHENMFWYRQDPGLGLRLIYFSYDVKMKEKGDIPEGYSVSREKKERFSLILESASTNQTSMYLCASSLEPTRMHEQFFGPGTRLTVL.

The chain carries TRBV7-9 and TRBJ2-7; 9 nucleotides agree with TRBD2. The CDR3 runs 16 residues. Trimming removed 5 bases from V and 3 bases from J; junction bases left unmatched: 11. Germline-derived CDR1 and CDR2 are SEHNR and FQNEAQ (reference sequence). In DNA form, the CDR3 reads TGTGCCAGCAGCGGAGGGGTGACTAGCGGAGACTACGAGCAGTACTTC. It yields the protein CASSGGVTSGDYEQYF.

The chain is built from TRBV28 and TRBJ1-6; 7 bases agree with TRBD1. J lost 9 bases, V lost 1 base, and 15 bases had no gene match. CDR1 MDHEN and CDR2 SYDVKM come from the germline V gene. This CDR3 has 18 residues. CDR3 sequence: CASSLYPTGLLGSSPLHF. The CDR3 coding sequence is TGTGCCAGCAGTTTATACCCGACAGGGCTCCTCGGGAGTTCACCCCTCCACTTT.

The V gene is TRBV11-3, the J gene TRBJ2-1; perhaps TRBD2 as D (5 bases). The ends were cut back, 2 bases at V and 9 bases at J, with 11 bases in the middle. Looked up from germline, CDR1 is SGHNT and CDR2 is YENEEA. The CDR3 totals 13 residues. The CDR3, as DNA: TGTGCCAGCAGCTTACTAGCACGCGCTGAGCAGTTCTTC. Encoded protein: CASSLLARAEQFF.

The chain carries TRBV15 and TRBJ1-2; the match to TRBD1 covers 8 bases. The length of the CDR3 is 15 residues. CDR1 is LNHNV and CDR2 is YYDKDF in the germline V gene (reference sequence). V shed 6 bases, J shed 3 bases, and the junction held 9 bases outside the gene matches. The CDR3 here is CATRGGQGLDYGYTF. CDR3 coding DNA: TGTGCCACCAGAGGCGGACAGGGATTAGACTATGGCTACACCTTC.

The chain combines TRBV7-3 with TRBJ2-1; 9 nucleotides align to TRBD2. J gave up 7 bases and V 1 base, and 5 bases lay outside the gene matches. This CDR3 contains 15 residues. Germline assignment: CDR1 SGHTA and CDR2 FQGTGA. The CDR3 protein is CASSLRREGINEQFF. Here the CDR3 DNA reads TGTGCCAGCAGCTTAAGGCGGGAGGGCATAAATGAGCAGTTCTTC.

The chain recombines TRBV5-4 with TRBJ2-5, with TRBD2 matching over 10 bases. The CDR3 is 17 residues long. V dropped 4 bases and J dropped 1; count of bases not matched to a gene: 10. Germline V gives CDR1 SGHNT, CDR2 YYREEE (reference sequence). The CDR3 DNA follows: TGTGCCAGCAGCCGGGGACTAGCGCAATTTGCCCAAGAGACCCAGTACTTC. This translates into CASSRGLAQFAQETQYF.

In DNA form, the CDR3 reads TGTGCCAGCAGTCCCTCTAGCGGGAGGGACACGTACTTC. Its translation: CASSPSSGRDTYF. The chain carries TRBV27 and TRBJ2-7, with 12 bases fitting TRBD2. The CDR3 extends over 13 amino acids. V gave up 5 bases and J gave up 12 bases; unmatched junction bases: 8. Germline V gives CDR1 MNHEY, CDR2 SMNVEV (reference sequence).

The chain has TRBV6-5 and TRBJ1-1, with unresolved D. V was clipped by 2 bases and J by 3 bases, with 13 bases between them. The CDR3 runs 15 residues. CDR1 MNHEY and CDR2 SVGAGI come from the germline V gene. The CDR3 nucleotides are TGTGCCAGCAGTTACGGGCTTTACGGGGACACTGAAGCTTTCTTT. As protein: CASSYGLYGDTEAFF.

The J gene is TRBJ2-1, the V gene TRBV6-2 or TRBV6-3; 16 nucleotides agree with TRBD2. Germline V lookup: CDR1 MNHEY, CDR2 SVGEGT. Losses at the gene ends were 2 bases for V and 8 bases for J; bases not matched to a gene: 9. CDR3 size: 18 residues. The CDR3 sequence: CASSYPPGLAGGPDEQFF. The CDR3 nucleotides are TGTGCCAGCAGTTACCCGCCGGGACTAGCGGGAGGGCCCGATGAGCAGTTCTTC.

CDR3 protein: CASSNHFGELFF. In nucleotides, the CDR3 is TGTGCCAGCAGCAACCACTTCGGGGAGCTGTTTTTT. The chain is built from TRBV7-9 and TRBJ2-2; D is uncertain. Trimming took 5 bases from V and 7 from J, leaving 8 bases between them. The CDR3 extends over 12 amino acids. The germline CDR1 and CDR2 sequences are SEHNR and FQNEAQ (reference sequence).

V usage is TRBV6-5 and J usage is TRBJ2-2; TRBD2 might be the D (6 bases). The CDR3 has 16 amino acids. Germline CDR1 MNHEY, CDR2 SVGAGI. Deletions cut 2 bases from V and 1 base from J, with 11 bases between. The CDR3 here is CASSYTGTLNTGELFF. CDR3 bases: TGTGCCAGCAGTTACACTGGGACTCTGAACACCGGGGAGCTGTTTTTT.

The chain employs TRBV9 and TRBJ2-2; D is uncertain. The V and J ends lost 4 bases and 1 base respectively, with 8 bases between them. Germline assignment: CDR1 SGDLS and CDR2 YYNGEE. The CDR3 runs 14 residues. This CDR3 reads CASSPSLNTGELFF. The CDR3 nucleotides read TGTGCCAGCAGCCCCTCTTTGAACACCGGGGAGCTGTTTTTT.

This rearrangement joins TRBV5-6 to TRBJ1-1; D is undetermined. Germline-derived CDR1 and CDR2 are SGHDT and YYEEEE. There are 14 residues in the CDR3. Trimming took off 0 bases at V and 0 bases at J, with 6 bases between the two ends. The CDR3 sequence is CASSLVGVNTEAFF. CDR3 DNA: TGTGCCAGCAGCTTGGTCGGGGTGAACACTGAAGCTTTCTTT.

This clone was recorded a few times. The V and J genes are TRBV5-1 and TRBJ2-7; 10 bases line up with TRBD1. Trimming at V came to 3 bases and at J to 1 base, leaving 4 bases not matched to a gene. Germline V lookup: CDR1 SGHRS, CDR2 YFSETQ. The CDR3 covers 15 residues. CDR3 protein: CASSYGQGGSYEQYF. In DNA, the CDR3 is TGCGCCAGCAGCTATGGACAGGGGGGATCCTACGAGCAGTACTTC.

The rearrangement links TRBV5-8 to TRBJ1-5; a possible D gene is TRBD1 (5 bases). Germline lookup yields CDR1 SGHTS and CDR2 YDEGEE. The CDR3 has 17 amino acids. V was pared by 0 bases and J by 5 bases, with 18 bases between. CDR3 protein: CASSLDSGGARYQPQHF. The CDR3 nucleotides read TGTGCCAGCAGCTTGGATTCCGGTGGGGCTCGCTATCAGCCCCAGCATTTT. The full variable domain, in which reference TRBV5-8 and TRBJ1-5 provide the parts outside the CDR3, is EAGVTQSPTHLIKTRGQQATLRCSPISGHTSVYWYQQALGLGLQFLLWYDEGEERNRGNFPPRFSGRQFPNYSSELNVNALELEDSALYLCASSLDSGGARYQPQHFGDGTRLSIL.

The genes are TRBV12-3 or TRBV12-4 and TRBJ1-6; D is unresolved. The CDR3 totals 13 residues. Trimming pared 2 bases from V and 10 bases from J, leaving 9 bases between. DNA of the CDR3: TGTGCCAGCAGTTTATTGAGGGAATCACCCCTCCACTTT. Translating gives CASSLLRESPLHF.

CDR3 residues: CASSPSLTSGRSDTQYF. CDR3 bases: TGTGCCAGCAGCCCATCCCTGACTAGCGGGAGATCTGATACGCAGTATTTT. The chain combines TRBV7-3 with TRBJ2-3, with 12 nucleotides matching TRBD2. J lost 6 bases, V lost 5 bases, and 12 bases had no gene match. The CDR3 extends over 17 amino acids. Germline CDR1 and CDR2: SGHTA and FQGTGA.

The DNA of the CDR3 is TGTGCCACCAGCAGAGACTGGACAGGGCAGTTCTTC. It yields the protein CATSRDWTGQFF. V usage is TRBV15 and J usage is TRBJ2-1; 7 bases agree with TRBD1. The CDR3 covers 12 residues. Germline V gene data show CDR1 as LNHNV and CDR2 as YYDKDF (reference sequence). V lost 0 bases and J lost 12; bases outside the gene matches: 2.

The V and J genes are TRBV7-9 and TRBJ2-7; perhaps TRBD2 as D (6 bases). The CDR3 has 13 residues. The V and J ends lost 4 bases and 3 bases respectively, with 10 bases between them. Germline-derived CDR1 and CDR2 are SEHNR and FQNEAQ (reference sequence). This CDR3 reads CASSWSTSYEQYF. CDR3 bases: TGTGCCAGCAGCTGGTCGACTAGCTACGAGCAGTACTTC.

This chain joins TRBV27 and TRBJ2-1; TRBD2 might be the D (6 bases). The germline CDR1 and CDR2 sequences are MNHEY and SMNVEV (reference sequence). V lost 7 bases and J 7 bases, leaving 11 bases between the germline ends. CDR3 length: 12 amino acids. The CDR3 is CASTGSGNEQFF. CDR3 bases: TGTGCCAGCACCGGTAGCGGAAATGAGCAGTTCTTC.

This clone was detected only once. CDR3 nucleotides: TGTGCCAGCAGCCTAGGTCCAAATACGCAGTATTTT. The encoded protein is CASSLGPNTQYF. The chain has TRBV11-3 and TRBJ2-3; D remains ambiguous. The CDR3 is 12 amino acids. V lost 5 bases, J lost 7 bases, and 10 bases lay in between. The germline V gene encodes CDR1 SGHNT and CDR2 YENEEA.

The chain employs TRBV28 and TRBJ1-3, with 8 bases lining up with TRBD1. This CDR3 spans 15 amino acids. CDR1 and CDR2 from the germline V gene are MDHEN and SYDVKM. Trimming removed 6 bases from V and 1 base from J; junction bases left unmatched: 5. The DNA for the CDR3 is TGTGCCAGCAGACCGCAGGGGGCTTCTGGAAACACCATATATTTT. Amino acid sequence: CASRPQGASGNTIYF.

The chain joins TRBV24-1 to TRBJ1-4; 9 bases map to TRBD1. The V gene's germline CDR1 is KGHDR and CDR2 SFDVKD. This CDR3 contains 21 residues. V lost 0 bases to trimming and J lost 0 bases; unmatched junction nucleotides: 13. CDR3 DNA: TGTGCCACCAGTGATTTGTCATCCGGGACAGGGCGGTCGGCAACTAATGAAAAACTGTTTTTT. Protein sequence: CATSDLSSGTGRSATNEKLFF.

This chain uses TRBV5-1 with TRBJ2-7, with TRBD1 as a possible D gene (5 bases). Germline V gives CDR1 SGHRS, CDR2 YFSETQ. The CDR3 is made up of 14 amino acids. The germline V and J ends were trimmed by 7 bases and 2 bases, with 16 bases remaining between them. The CDR3 DNA reads as TGCGCCAGCGAAGGGATAGGGGTTCCCTACGAGCAGTACTTC. Amino acid sequence: CASEGIGVPYEQYF.

This chain joins TRBV5-1 and TRBJ1-2; D gene unclear. The CDR3 contains 13 residues. Germline CDR1 is SGHRS and CDR2 is YFSETQ. V lost 3 bases to trimming and J lost 0 bases, with 6 bases between them. Here the CDR3 reads CASSSGANYGYTF. The CDR3 DNA reads TGCGCCAGCAGCTCCGGGGCTAACTATGGCTACACCTTC.

The J gene is TRBJ1-2, the V gene TRBV28; 10 bases are shared with TRBD1. V was clipped by 4 bases and J by 2 bases; unmatched bases: 10. CDR1 MDHEN and CDR2 SYDVKM come from the germline V gene. The CDR3 is 17 residues long. CDR3 residues: CASSSENPGQGNYGYTF. CDR3 nucleotide sequence: TGTGCCAGCAGTTCCGAAAATCCGGGACAGGGGAACTATGGCTACACCTTC.